This T cell receptor (beta chain) was documented in a study of post-analysis software for immune sequencing data. Across the whole study: Both relapsing-remitting and secondary progressive multiple sclerosis featured among the disease courses, as did progressive-relapsing multiple sclerosis. Study-wide results and limits: Normalized Chao1 diversity was significantly reduced in patients versus controls. There were roughly 5 TRBV segments more frequent in patients than controls, and TRBV5-6, TRBV5-1 and TRBV20-1 were among them.

Only one count was recorded for this clonotype. The antigen is not known. The ends were cut back, 2 bases at V and 4 bases at J, with 8 bases in the middle. From germline, CDR1 is GTSNPN and CDR2 SVGIG (reference sequence). This CDR3 contains 12 residues. Each TCR beta cDNA library carried unique molecular identifiers. TCRdb re-derived calls from the PCR reads in MiXCR, one entry per CDR3 protein. The data contain roughly 600,000 distinct CDR3 sequences, around 44% of them singletons. Sequenced material: blood. V usage is TRBV30 and J usage is TRBJ1-2; the D is unclear. This sequence originates from a girl aged 10 to 17 with multiple sclerosis. CDR3 region: CAWSSGGYGYTF. Written as DNA, the CDR3 is TGTGCCTGGAGTTCGGGCGGCTATGGCTACACCTTC.